The 11 T cell receptor beta chains presented below share a single source sample, sequenced in a study of T-cell memory formation after mild COVID-19. TCRdb itself ran the 5' RACE reads through MiXCR, one entry per CDR3 protein. The table has around 310,000 distinct CDR3 sequences, roughly an eighth seen once. Sequencing was done on a sample of PBMCs or a T cell subset sorted from them (not recorded which). The receptor set was obtained from a man aged 18 to 30 who had mild COVID-19 (a few samples of this study predate the infection). Cell type and time point are not known.

V usage is TRBV7-2 and J usage is TRBJ2-6; no definite D call. V lost 5 bases, J lost 2 bases, and 7 bases lay in between. Germline CDR1 reads SGHTA; CDR2 reads FQGNSA. The CDR3 is made up of 14 amino acids. The CDR3 reads CASSDQPGANVLTF. In DNA form, the CDR3 reads TGTGCCAGCAGCGACCAGCCTGGGGCCAACGTCCTGACTTTC.

The table lists this clonotype with many counts. The rearrangement uses TRBV7-9 and TRBJ2-5; no definite D call. The CDR3 is 13 amino acids. V was clipped by 3 bases and J by 3 bases, with 8 bases between them. Germline CDR1 is SEHNR and CDR2 is FQNEAQ (reference sequence). The CDR3 region is CASSFPNKETQYF. The CDR3 DNA reads TGTGCCAGCAGCTTCCCTAACAAAGAGACCCAGTACTTC.

The chain carries TRBV7-2 and TRBJ2-7; 9 positions agree with TRBD1. The junction had 10 bases not matched to a gene; V was cut back by 1 base and J by 6 bases. Germline values: CDR1 SGHTA, CDR2 FQGNSA. The CDR3 loop spans 16 amino acids. CDR3 sequence reads: CASSLEPTGGKIEQYV. Here the CDR3 DNA reads TGTGCCAGCAGCTTAGAACCGACAGGGGGAAAGATCGAGCAGTACGTC.

There are a few counts of this clonotype. The V gene is TRBV5-5, the J gene TRBJ1-2; D gene uncertain. Looked up from germline, CDR1 is SGHKS and CDR2 is YYEKEE (reference sequence). Trimming took 4 bases from V and 0 from J, leaving 19 bases between them. The CDR3 is 17 amino acids. CDR3 DNA: TGTGCCAGCAGCCGCCTTACTGCTTCTCGGGCTAACTATGGCTACACCTTC. Translated, it gives CASSRLTASRANYGYTF.

This clonotype was detected a few times. The chain combines TRBV5-1 with TRBJ2-3, with D perhaps given as TRBD1 or TRBD2 (6 bases each). Germline V gives CDR1 SGHRS, CDR2 YFSETQ. V lost 7 bases, J lost 2 bases, and 17 bases lay in between. This CDR3 comprises 15 residues. CDR3 protein: CASGGGTSITDTQYF. The CDR3 DNA reads as TGCGCCAGCGGAGGCGGGACATCGATCACAGATACGCAGTATTTT.

This clonotype was found a few times. The rearrangement joins TRBV7-2 to TRBJ2-3; D is unclear. Germline CDR1 is SGHTA and CDR2 is FQGNSA. The length of the CDR3 is 16 residues. V was pared by 10 bases and J by 0 bases, with 20 bases between. This chain's CDR3 is CATADGPSRSTDTQYF. CDR3 nucleotide sequence: TGTGCCACGGCTGATGGGCCGTCTCGTAGCACAGATACGCAGTATTTT.

The J gene is TRBJ1-2, the V gene TRBV11-2; 8 bases map to TRBD1. Trimming at V came to 5 bases and at J to 8 bases, leaving 22 bases not matched to a gene. Germline V gives CDR1 SGHAT, CDR2 FQNNGV. The length of the CDR3 is 18 residues. This CDR3 reads CASSPLRTGRGPIDGYTF. In DNA, the CDR3 is TGTGCCAGCAGCCCGTTAAGGACAGGGAGGGGGCCTATTGACGGCTACACCTTC.

This clonotype has a count of ten or more. The rearrangement joins TRBV24-1 to TRBJ2-1, with D unclear. Trimming pared 9 bases from V and 0 bases from J, leaving 11 bases between. The length of the CDR3 is 14 residues. The germline CDR1 and CDR2 sequences are KGHDR and SFDVKD. The CDR3 region is CATAPAGSYNEQFF. CDR3 DNA: TGTGCCACCGCCCCCGCCGGCTCCTACAATGAGCAGTTCTTC.

This chain connects TRBV7-9 to TRBJ1-1; tentative D call: TRBD1 (5 bases). V was shortened by 3 bases and J by 1 base, with 9 bases between the two germline ends. The CDR3 spans 14 residues. CDR1 is SEHNR, CDR2 FQNEAQ, per germline (reference sequence). CDR3 amino acids: CASSFGAANTEAFF. The CDR3 DNA reads as TGTGCCAGCAGCTTCGGGGCGGCGAACACTGAAGCTTTCTTT. Full variable domain (rest looked up from reference TRBV7-9 and TRBJ1-1): DTGVSQNPRHKITKRGQNVTFRCDPISEHNRLYWYRQTLGQGPEFLTYFQNEAQLEKSRLLSDRFSAERPKGSFSTLEIQRTEQGDSAMYLCASSFGAANTEAFFGQGTRLTVV.

This clonotype appeared many times. The chain carries TRBV28 and TRBJ2-1, with 12 bases fitting TRBD2. Germline V lookup: CDR1 MDHEN, CDR2 SYDVKM. The CDR3 runs to 19 residues. Unmatched junction bases numbered 12, after V lost 5 bases and J lost 1 base. The CDR3 spells CASSISGLAGGTSYNEQFF. CDR3 bases: TGTGCCAGCAGTATCTCGGGACTAGCGGGTGGAACTTCCTACAATGAGCAGTTCTTC.

This clonotype was recorded many times. The chain is built from TRBV9 and TRBJ2-5; maybe TRBD2 (5 bases). The germline V and J ends were trimmed by 1 base and 3 bases, with 10 bases remaining between them. The CDR3 consists of 14 residues. Germline lookup yields CDR1 SGDLS and CDR2 YYNGEE. The CDR3 loop is CASSVTPGKETQYF. The CDR3 coding sequence is TGTGCCAGCAGCGTAACCCCCGGGAAAGAGACCCAGTACTTC.